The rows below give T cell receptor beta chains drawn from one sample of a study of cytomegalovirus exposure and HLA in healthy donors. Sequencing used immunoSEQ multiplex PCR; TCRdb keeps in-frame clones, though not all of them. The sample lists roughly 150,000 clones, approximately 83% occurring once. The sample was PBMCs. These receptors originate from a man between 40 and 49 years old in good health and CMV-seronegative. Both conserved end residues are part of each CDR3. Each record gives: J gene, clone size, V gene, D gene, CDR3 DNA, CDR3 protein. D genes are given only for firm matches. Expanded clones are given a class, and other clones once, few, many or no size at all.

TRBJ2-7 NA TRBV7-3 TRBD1 TGTGCCAGCAGCGAACAGACAGGGAACTCCTACGAGCAGTACTTC CASSEQTGNSYEQYF
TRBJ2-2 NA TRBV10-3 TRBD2 TGTGCCATCAGCGCCTCTAGCGGGGGGGCCGGCGGGGAGCTGTTTTTT CAISASSGGAGGELFF
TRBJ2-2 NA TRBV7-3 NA TGTGCCAGCAGCTTTAACCTAGGGGCCGGGGAGCTGTTTTTT CASSFNLGAGELFF
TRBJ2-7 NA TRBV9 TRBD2 TGTGCCAGCAGCGAAGCGGGGGGGTTGTACGAGCAGTACTTC CASSEAGGLYEQYF
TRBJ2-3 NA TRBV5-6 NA TGTGCCAGCAGTTCGTCCCAGGGTGGAGATACGCAGTATTTT CASSSSQGGDTQYF
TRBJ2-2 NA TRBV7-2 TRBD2 TGTGCCAGCAGCTCCCCCACTAGCGGGAGTGACACCGGGGAGCTGTTTTTT CASSSPTSGSDTGELFF
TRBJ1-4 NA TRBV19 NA TGTGCCAGTAGTATAGATCTTAACCGCGGTCTGGAAAAACTGTTTTTT CASSIDLNRGLEKLFF
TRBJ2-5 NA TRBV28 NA TGTGCCAGCAGTCCCCAGGGTACCTCGTTTGAGACCCAGTACTTC CASSPQGTSFETQYF
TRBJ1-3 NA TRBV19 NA TGTGCCAGTAGTGAGGCACCGAGGGGAAACACCATATATTTT CASSEAPRGNTIYF
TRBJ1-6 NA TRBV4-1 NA TGCGCCAGCAGCCAAGATCGGCGGGAACTCCACTTT CASSQDRRELHF
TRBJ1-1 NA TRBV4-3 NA TGCGCCAGCAGCCCCCAGGGGATGAACACTGAAGCTTTCTTT CASSPQGMNTEAFF
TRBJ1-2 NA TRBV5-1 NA TGCGCCAGCAGCTTGAGGGCAGGGGCTAACTATGGCTACACCTTC CASSLRAGANYGYTF
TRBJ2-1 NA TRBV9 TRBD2 TGTGCCAGCAGCGTAGTCGGGGGAGGGCCCATGAATGAGCAGTTCTTC CASSVVGGGPMNEQFF
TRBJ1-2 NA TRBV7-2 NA TGTGCCAGCAGCTTAGTAGCAGGGGCCAGGGGCTACACCTTC CASSLVAGARGYTF
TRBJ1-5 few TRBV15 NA TGTGCCACCAGCAGAGATCTCGTTAGCCGAGGTCAGCCCCAGCATTTT CATSRDLVSRGQPQHF
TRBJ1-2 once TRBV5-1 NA TGCGCCAGCAGCTTGGGAGACACCAGTGGCTACACCTTC CASSLGDTSGYTF
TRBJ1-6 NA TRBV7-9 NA TGTGCCAGCAGCTTAGGGCCGGGTTCACCCCTCCACTTT CASSLGPGSPLHF
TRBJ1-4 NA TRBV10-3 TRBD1 TGTGCCATCAGTGAGTACGGACAGGGCACAACTAATGAAAAACTGTTTTTT CAISEYGQGTTNEKLFF
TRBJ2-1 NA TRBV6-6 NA TGTGCCAGCACGGTTCGTGGTGAGCAGTTCTTC CASTVRGEQFF
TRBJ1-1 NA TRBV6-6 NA TGTGCCAGCAGTTACGCTGGGAGTCATGGCACTGAAGCTTTCTTT CASSYAGSHGTEAFF
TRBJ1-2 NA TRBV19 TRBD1 TGTGCCAGTAGTACCATTCAACAGGGGGGGTATCGCGAGGGCTACACCTTC CASSTIQQGGYREGYTF
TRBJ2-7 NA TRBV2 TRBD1 TGTGCCAGCAGTGTACAGGGGGCTGGGTCCTACGAGCAGTACTTC CASSVQGAGSYEQYF
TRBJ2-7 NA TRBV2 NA TGTGCCAGCAGTCCCGCCTACGAGCAGTACTTC CASSPAYEQYF
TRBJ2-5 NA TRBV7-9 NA TGTGCCAGCCTCAGTCCAGGGCGGGAGACCCAGTACTTC CASLSPGRETQYF
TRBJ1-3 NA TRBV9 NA TGTGCCAGCAGCGTAGTCGGCGGATTCTCTGGAAACACCATATATTTT CASSVVGGFSGNTIYF
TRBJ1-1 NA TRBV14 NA TGTGCCAGCAGCCAAGATCTTCGAGCTGAAGCTTTCTTT CASSQDLRAEAFF
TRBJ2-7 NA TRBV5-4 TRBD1 TGTGCCAGCAGCTCTCGGACAGGGATGAACGAGCAGTACTTC CASSSRTGMNEQYF
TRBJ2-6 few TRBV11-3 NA TGTGCCAGCTCTGACACCTCTGGGGCCAACGTCCTGACTTTC CASSDTSGANVLTF
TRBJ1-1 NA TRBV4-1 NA TGCGCCAGCAGCCAAGATCCAGGGTGGAACACTGAAGCTTTCTTT CASSQDPGWNTEAFF
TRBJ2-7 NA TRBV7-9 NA TGTGCCAGCAGCTTAGGCGCCGGGACCTTTAAAGGGGGCTCCTACGAGCAGTACTTC CASSLGAGTFKGGSYEQYF
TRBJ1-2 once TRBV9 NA TGTGCCAGCAGCGTAGCGTCTTCAGGGATCGACTATGGCTACACCTTC CASSVASSGIDYGYTF
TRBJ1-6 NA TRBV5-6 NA TGTGCCAGCAGCTACGAGGAGAATTCACCCCTCCACTTT CASSYEENSPLHF
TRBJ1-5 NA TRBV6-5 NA TGTGCCAGCAGTCACGAGGGAGGCGTAGATCAGCCCCAGCATTTT CASSHEGGVDQPQHF
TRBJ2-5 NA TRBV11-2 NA TGTGCCAGCAGCTTAGATTCTCGGACCCAGTACTTC CASSLDSRTQYF
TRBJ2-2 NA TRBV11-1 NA TGTGCCAGCAGCGCAACCCTCGGTGGTAGCGGCACCGGGGAGCTGTTTTTT CASSATLGGSGTGELFF
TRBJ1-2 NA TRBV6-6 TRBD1 TGTGCCAGCAGTTATCCGGGACAGGGTAACTATGGCTACACCTTC CASSYPGQGNYGYTF
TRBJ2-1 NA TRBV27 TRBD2 TGTGCCAGCAGTTTAAGGTTCCAAACTAGCGGGTCCTCCTACAATGAGCAGTTCTTC CASSLRFQTSGSSYNEQFF
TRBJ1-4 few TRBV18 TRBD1 TGTGCCAGCTCACCAGTAAGGGGGCAAACTAATGAAAAACTGTTTTTT CASSPVRGQTNEKLFF
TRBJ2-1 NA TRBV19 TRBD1 TGTGCCAGCACGAGACAGGGACCCTACAATGAGCAGTTCTTC CASTRQGPYNEQFF
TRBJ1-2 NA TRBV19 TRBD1 TGTGCCAGTAACCCCGGACAGGGGGACTATGGCTACACCTTC CASNPGQGDYGYTF
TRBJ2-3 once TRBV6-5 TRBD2 TGTGCCAGCAGTTACGGGACTAGCGGCCTCACAGATACGCAGTATTTT CASSYGTSGLTDTQYF
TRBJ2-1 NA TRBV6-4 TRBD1 TGTGCCAGCAGTGACCTACCGGGACAGGGGGCGAAAAATGAGCAGTTCTTC CASSDLPGQGAKNEQFF
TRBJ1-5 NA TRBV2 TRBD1 TGTGCCAGCAGAGCCGACAGGGCCAATCAGCCCCAGCATTTT CASRADRANQPQHF
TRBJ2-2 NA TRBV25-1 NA TGTGCCAGCTCGTCCCAGGGAAGCGCCGGGGAGCTGTTTTTT CASSSQGSAGELFF
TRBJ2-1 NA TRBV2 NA TGTGCCAGCAGTGTTAACAGGCACGGCTCCTACAATGAGCAGTTCTTC CASSVNRHGSYNEQFF
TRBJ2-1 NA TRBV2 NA TGTGCCAGCAGCGGAGATTACAATGAGCAGTTCTTC CASSGDYNEQFF
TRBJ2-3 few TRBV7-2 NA TGTGCCAGCAGCTTAGGGGCGGGGGCAGCTAGCACAGATACGCAGTATTTT CASSLGAGAASTDTQYF
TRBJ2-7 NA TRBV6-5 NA TGTGCCAGCAGTTACTCGATAGGAGATTCCTACGAGCAGTACTTC CASSYSIGDSYEQYF
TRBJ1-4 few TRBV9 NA TGTGCCAGCAGCTCCTCAGGGGAAAGGGAAAAACTGTTTTTT CASSSSGEREKLFF
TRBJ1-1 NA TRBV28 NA TGTGCCAGCAGTCCAGACAGGGAAGCTTTCTTT CASSPDREAFF
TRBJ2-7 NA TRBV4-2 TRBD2 TGTGCCAGCAGCCACAATTACGGGCTAGCGGGAGTCTTGTCCTACGAGCAGTACTTC CASSHNYGLAGVLSYEQYF
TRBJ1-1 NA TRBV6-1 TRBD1 TGTGCCAGCACGGGGTCAGGGGGCGAGTTAGGTGAAGCTTTCTTT CASTGSGGELGEAFF
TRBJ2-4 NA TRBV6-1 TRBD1 TGTGCCAGCAGTCTACAGGGGGCTGCCAAAAACATTCAGTACTTC CASSLQGAAKNIQYF
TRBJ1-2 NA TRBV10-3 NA TGTGCCATCACCGACGCCAGGGACTATGGCTACACCTTC CAITDARDYGYTF
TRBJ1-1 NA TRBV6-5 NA TGTGCCAGCAGTTACTCATCGGGGGGCACTGAAGCTTTCTTT CASSYSSGGTEAFF
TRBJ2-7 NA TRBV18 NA TGTGCCAGCTCACCACCGCTAGCACACGGGGACGAGCAGTACTTC CASSPPLAHGDEQYF
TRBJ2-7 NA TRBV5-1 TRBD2 TGCGCCAGCAGCTCAGGACTAGCGGGGGTGTGGGAGCAGTACTTC CASSSGLAGVWEQYF
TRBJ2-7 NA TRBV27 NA TGTGCCAGCAGTTTAAGGGCCACAGGGGCGGGACCATCCTACGAGCAGTACTTC CASSLRATGAGPSYEQYF
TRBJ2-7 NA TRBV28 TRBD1 TGTGCCAGCCCCCCCGGCGGGACAGGGGTATTCCACGAGCAGTACTTC CASPPGGTGVFHEQYF